A selection of T cell receptor beta chains follows, all from one sample in a study of human T cells and chemical hapten exposure. TCRdb re-derived calls from the RACE reads in MiXCR, one entry per CDR3 protein. Counted here are roughly 38,000 distinct CDR3 sequences, 9% to 9.5% occurring once; the ten biggest clones make up 26%. Material: whole blood, obtained in connection with sensitization to the hapten diphenylcyclopropenone (DPC). The receptors were gathered from a man over 45 with alopecia areata. Some clones in this sample may be carry-over from other donors' samples. Both conserved end residues are part of each CDR3. Fields, in order: D gene, V gene, clone size, J gene, CDR3 DNA, CDR3 protein. D genes are given only for firm matches. Some rows have no size entry. The others give once, few or many, or a class for an expanded clone.

TRBD2	TRBV6-2/TRBV6-3	.	TRBJ2-7	TGTGCCAGCAGTTATGCCGGGACTAGCCCTTACGAGCAGTACTTC	CASSYAGTSPYEQYF
.	TRBV6-5	.	TRBJ2-7	TGTGCCAGCAGCCCTGCCTCAGGGGAAAACCTCTACGAGCAGTACTTC	CASSPASGENLYEQYF
.	TRBV21-1	many	TRBJ2-7	TGTGCCAGCAGCAAAGGCATCAGATTGGGTTCGCAAAAAGGTCCCTACGAGCAGTACTTC	CASSKGIRLGSQKGPYEQYF
TRBD1	TRBV6-5	many	TRBJ2-5	TGTGCCAGCAGTTACGGGACAGCCCAAGAGACCCAGTACTTC	CASSYGTAQETQYF
.	TRBV7-2	few	TRBJ2-5	TGTGCCAGCAGCTTAACGGGAGAAGAGACCCAGTACTTC	CASSLTGEETQYF
.	TRBV2	many	TRBJ2-2	TGTGCCAGCAGTGAAAGCACCGGGGAGCTGTTTTTT	CASSESTGELFF
.	TRBV10-1	few	TRBJ2-7	TGCGCCAGCAGTGAGCCGGGCTCCTACGAGCAGTACTTC	CASSEPGSYEQYF
.	TRBV5-1	few	TRBJ1-4	TGCGCCAGCACTCCCACCGGGACAAAAGACGAAAAACTGTTTTTT	CASTPTGTKDEKLFF
TRBD1	TRBV29-1	.	TRBJ2-5	TGCAGCGTTAAACAGGGGGAGGAGACCCAGTACTTC	CSVKQGEETQYF
.	TRBV20-1	few	TRBJ2-3	TGCAGTGCTAGAGATACAGATACGCAGTATTTT	CSARDTDTQYF
TRBD2	TRBV20-1	many	TRBJ2-1	TGCAGTGCTAAAGGACTAGCGGGAGACCTCTACAATGAGCAGTTCTTC	CSAKGLAGDLYNEQFF
TRBD2	TRBV6-4	.	TRBJ2-1	TGTGCCAGCAGTGACTCGCTTACTCTAGCGGGAGGGAAGCAGGCTGAGCAGTTCTTC	CASSDSLTLAGGKQAEQFF
TRBD2	TRBV20-1	.	TRBJ2-3	TGCAGTGCAACCGGGACTAGCGGAAATACGCAGTATTTT	CSATGTSGNTQYF
TRBD1	TRBV7-8	.	TRBJ1-1	TGTGCCAGCAGCTTATACTCCGGGACAGGGGGCACTGAAGCTTTCTTT	CASSLYSGTGGTEAFF
TRBD2	TRBV7-2	many	TRBJ2-3	TGTGCCAGCAGCTTGGGGGTGGCGGGAGGGAGCACAGATACGCAGTATTTT	CASSLGVAGGSTDTQYF
.	TRBV9	few	TRBJ1-2	TGTGCCAGCAGCGTAGGACCGATTTATGGCTACACCTTC	CASSVGPIYGYTF
TRBD2	TRBV12-3/TRBV12-4	.	TRBJ2-2	TGTGCCAGCAGTCCTAGCGGGAGGGCGATCACCGGGGAGCTGTTTTTT	CASSPSGRAITGELFF
.	TRBV7-2	.	TRBJ1-5	TGTGCCAGCAGCTTAGGGGTAGGGCGGCAGCCCCAGCATTTT	CASSLGVGRQPQHF
.	TRBV7-3	many	TRBJ2-2	TGTGCCAGCAGCTTAAAAACTGACACCGGGGAGCTGTTTTTT	CASSLKTDTGELFF
.	TRBV28	few	TRBJ2-3	TGTGCCAGCAGTTCGAAGGGGTATGCGCAGTATTTT	CASSSKGYAQYF
.	TRBV12-3/TRBV12-4	many	TRBJ2-7	TGTGCCAGCAGTCCCGCCGGGGCTAGCAGCTCCTACGAGCAGTACTTC	CASSPAGASSSYEQYF
.	TRBV10-3	many	TRBJ2-3	TGTGCCATCAGTGAGACGAGCCGGGGCACAGATACGCAGTATTTT	CAISETSRGTDTQYF
TRBD1	TRBV5-1	once	TRBJ1-5	TGCGCCAGCAGCCTGACAGGGAATCAGGATCAGCCCCAGCATTTT	CASSLTGNQDQPQHF
.	TRBV12-3/TRBV12-4	few	TRBJ2-7	TGTGCCAGCAGCTACGGGAACCGCTACGAGCAGTACTTC	CASSYGNRYEQYF
.	TRBV7-2	.	TRBJ2-4	TGTGCCAGCAGCTTAGGGAGGCAAGCAAACATTCAGTACTTC	CASSLGRQANIQYF
.	TRBV18	many	TRBJ1-2	TGTGCCAGCTCACCGGACAGCGACTATGGCTACACCTTC	CASSPDSDYGYTF
TRBD2	TRBV29-1	few	TRBJ2-2	TGCAGCGCGACCCCGGGACTAGCGGGAGTTGGCGGGGAGCTGTTTTTT	CSATPGLAGVGGELFF
.	TRBV28	few	TRBJ2-1	TGTGCCAGCAGCCCACCACGGGGCTCCTACAATGAGCAGTTCTTC	CASSPPRGSYNEQFF
.	TRBV4-2	few	TRBJ1-6	TGTGCCAGCACCCCAAGCAGGGATTCACCCCTCCACTTT	CASTPSRDSPLHF
.	TRBV2	many	TRBJ1-2	TGTGCCAGCAGTGCGTGGACAGCCCTCGGCTACACCTTC	CASSAWTALGYTF
.	TRBV5-1	.	TRBJ2-7	TGCGCCAGCAGCTTGGTGTCCTACGAGCAGTACTTC	CASSLVSYEQYF
.	TRBV7-2	many	TRBJ2-5	TGTGCCAGCAGCTTCGAAACAAACCTCCAAGAGACCCAGTACTTC	CASSFETNLQETQYF
.	TRBV6-5	many	TRBJ2-1	TGTGCCAGCAGTTACTCGACCGGCTCCTCCTACAATGAGCAGTTCTTC	CASSYSTGSSYNEQFF